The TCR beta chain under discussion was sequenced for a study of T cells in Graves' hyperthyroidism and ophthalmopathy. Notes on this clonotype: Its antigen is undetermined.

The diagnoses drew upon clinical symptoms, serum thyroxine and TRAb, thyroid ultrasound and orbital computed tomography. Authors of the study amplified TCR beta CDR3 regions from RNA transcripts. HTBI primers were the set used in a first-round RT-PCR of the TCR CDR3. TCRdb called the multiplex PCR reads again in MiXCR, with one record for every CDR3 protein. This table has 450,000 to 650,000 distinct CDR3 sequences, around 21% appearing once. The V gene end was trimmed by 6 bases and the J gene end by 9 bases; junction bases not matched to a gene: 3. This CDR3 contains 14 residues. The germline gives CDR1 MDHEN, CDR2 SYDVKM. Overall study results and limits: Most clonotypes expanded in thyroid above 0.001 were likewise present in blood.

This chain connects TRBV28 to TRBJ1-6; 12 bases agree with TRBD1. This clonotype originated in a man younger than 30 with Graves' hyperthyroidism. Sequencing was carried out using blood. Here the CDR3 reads CASSSGQGASPLHF. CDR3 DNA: TGTGCCAGCAGCTCGGGACAGGGGGCTTCACCCCTCCACTTT.